These T cell receptor beta chains were read from a single sample in a study of blood T cell repertoires in COVID-19. The data were produced by immunoSEQ multiplex PCR, yet TCRdb's version contains in-frame clones alone and is incomplete. The sample holds more than 400,000 clones, roughly 87% seen once. The material sequenced was PBMCs or T cells enriched from blood (not recorded which). These receptors all stem from a woman aged 18-35 years who had recovered from COVID-19. The CDR3 runs from the conserved cysteine through the conserved F or W. D genes are given only for firm matches. A row's size may be missing; if present it is once, few, many or a size class.

TGCAGCGTTGAACGGGGGGCAGGGGAGCAGTACTTC	CSVERGAGEQYF	-	-	TRBJ2-7	TRBV29-1
TGTGCCTCTGGACAGGAATACGATCAGCCCCAGCATTTT	CASGQEYDQPQHF	-	TRBD1	TRBJ1-5	TRBV19
TGCGCCAGCAGCTTATCCGGGGAATGGAGAGAGCAGTACTTC	CASSLSGEWREQYF	-	-	TRBJ2-7	TRBV5-1
TGTGCCAGCAGTGCCCGGGACAGGGTAACGACCTATAATTCACCCCTCCACTTT	CASSARDRVTTYNSPLHF	-	TRBD1	TRBJ1-6	TRBV2
TGCGCCAGCAGCCAAATCGTCAGCGGGGGTAAAGGCGAGCAGTACTTC	CASSQIVSGGKGEQYF	-	TRBD2	TRBJ2-7	TRBV4-1
TGTGCCAGCAGCGCCGACAGGGGGATCTCTGAAGCTTTCTTT	CASSADRGISEAFF	-	TRBD1	TRBJ1-1	TRBV7-9
TGTGCCTGGTTTCACAGTGCCCAAGAGACCCAGTACTTC	CAWFHSAQETQYF	-	-	TRBJ2-5	TRBV30
TGTGCCAGCAGCCAAGGACGCACTAGCGGGGCGCCGCCGAACTACGAGCAGTACTTC	CASSQGRTSGAPPNYEQYF	-	TRBD2	TRBJ2-7	TRBV3-1/TRBV3-2
TGTGCCAGCAGAGGACAGGTGAATGAAAAACTGTTTTTT	CASRGQVNEKLFF	few	TRBD1	TRBJ1-4	TRBV12-3/TRBV12-4
TGTGCCAGCACCTCCGGGACAGGGGGGTTCTATGGCTACACCTTC	CASTSGTGGFYGYTF	-	TRBD1	TRBJ1-2	TRBV28
TGCGCCAGCAGCCCCTCCGGACAGCGCTTAAATCAGCCCCAGCATTTT	CASSPSGQRLNQPQHF	-	-	TRBJ1-5	TRBV5-1
TGCGCCAGCAGTGAGTCGCTTTTAAGGGGGCGGATTTCAGTTCGAGGGAAACTGTTTTTT	CASSESLLRGRISVRGKLFF	-	TRBD1	TRBJ1-4	TRBV10-1
TGTGCCAGCAGCCAAGGAGGAGGGAGCAATCAGCCCCAGCATTTT	CASSQGGGSNQPQHF	once	-	TRBJ1-5	TRBV14
TGTGCCATCAGCGGGATATTCGGGACTAGCGGGGGGCGAGAGCAGTTCTTC	CAISGIFGTSGGREQFF	-	TRBD2	TRBJ2-1	TRBV10-3